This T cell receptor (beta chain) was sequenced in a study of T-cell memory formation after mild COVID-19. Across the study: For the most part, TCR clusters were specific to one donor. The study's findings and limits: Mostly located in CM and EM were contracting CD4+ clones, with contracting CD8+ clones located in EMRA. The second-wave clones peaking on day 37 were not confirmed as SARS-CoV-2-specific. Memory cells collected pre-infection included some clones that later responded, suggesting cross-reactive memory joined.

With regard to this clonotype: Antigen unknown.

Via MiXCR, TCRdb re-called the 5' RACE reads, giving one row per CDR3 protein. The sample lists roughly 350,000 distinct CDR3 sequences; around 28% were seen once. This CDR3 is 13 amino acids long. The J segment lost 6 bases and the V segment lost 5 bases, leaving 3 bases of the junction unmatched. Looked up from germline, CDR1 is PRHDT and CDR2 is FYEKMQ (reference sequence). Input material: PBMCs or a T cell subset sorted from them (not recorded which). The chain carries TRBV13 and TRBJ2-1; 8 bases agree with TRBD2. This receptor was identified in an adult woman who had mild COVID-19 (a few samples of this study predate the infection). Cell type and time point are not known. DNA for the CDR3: TGTGCCAGCAGCCAACGGGAGGGCAATGAGCAGTTCTTC. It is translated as CASSQREGNEQFF. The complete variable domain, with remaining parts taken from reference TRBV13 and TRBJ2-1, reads AAGVIQSPRHLIKEKRETATLKCYPIPRHDTVYWYQQGPGQDPQFLISFYEKMQSDKGSIPDRFSAQQFSDYHSELNMSSLELGDSALYFCASSQREGNEQFFGPGTRLTVL.